Listed below are T cell receptor beta chains from one sample, sequenced in a study of blood T cell repertoires in COVID-19. Sequenced by immunoSEQ multiplex PCR; TCRdb stores in-frame clones only, minus some. Of about 300,000 clones listed, around 89% are singletons. The source material was peripheral blood. The receptors were sampled from a woman in her twenties or thirties with COVID-19, enrolled during active disease. Each CDR3 is given without its conserved first and last residue. Each record gives: V gene, J gene, CDR3 protein.

v_gene: TRBV20-1
j_gene: TRBJ1-6
CDR3aa: SASSTGSHNSPLH

v_gene: TRBV2
j_gene: TRBJ1-1
CDR3aa: ATRGVQGMNTEAF

v_gene: TRBV24-1
j_gene: TRBJ2-2
CDR3aa: ATSDSPLAGELF

v_gene: TRBV2
j_gene: TRBJ1-5
CDR3aa: ASSVQVTGGTQH

v_gene: TRBV2
j_gene: TRBJ2-7
CDR3aa: ASSAYEQY

v_gene: TRBV21-1
j_gene: TRBJ2-3
CDR3aa: ASKCGRGGRTNTDTQY

v_gene: TRBV7-3
j_gene: TRBJ2-1
CDR3aa: ASSLNSGGINEQF

v_gene: TRBV7-9
j_gene: TRBJ2-1
CDR3aa: ASRSKGDRAGGEQF

v_gene: TRBV7-3
j_gene: TRBJ2-2
CDR3aa: ASRQGGSAGELF

v_gene: TRBV19
j_gene: TRBJ1-5
CDR3aa: ASGDRVNQPQH

v_gene: TRBV5-4
j_gene: TRBJ1-1
CDR3aa: ASSLVLNTEAF

v_gene: TRBV5-1
j_gene: TRBJ1-2
CDR3aa: ASSLDAGDYYGYT

v_gene: TRBV7-2
j_gene: TRBJ1-5
CDR3aa: ASSLQSTGMGQPQH

v_gene: TRBV11-3
j_gene: TRBJ2-7
CDR3aa: ASSPTSREQY

v_gene: TRBV10-1
j_gene: TRBJ2-5
CDR3aa: ASSDGTGGLQETQY

v_gene: TRBV3-1/TRBV3-2
j_gene: TRBJ1-4
CDR3aa: ASSPLLPGVWTGRRGGLF

v_gene: TRBV11-2
j_gene: TRBJ2-7
CDR3aa: ASSARQGWSNEQY

v_gene: TRBV5-4
j_gene: TRBJ2-5
CDR3aa: ASSFDRGEETQY

v_gene: TRBV2
j_gene: TRBJ1-1
CDR3aa: ASTTMNTEAF

v_gene: TRBV9
j_gene: TRBJ1-4
CDR3aa: ASSATGGEEKLF

v_gene: TRBV19
j_gene: TRBJ1-1
CDR3aa: ASSIDRGAEAF

v_gene: TRBV27
j_gene: TRBJ2-7
CDR3aa: ASRLGGGTSYEQY

v_gene: TRBV3-1/TRBV3-2
j_gene: TRBJ2-1
CDR3aa: ASSQRGTSDPYNEQF

v_gene: TRBV18
j_gene: TRBJ1-2
CDR3aa: ASSPQNSVRGYYGYT

v_gene: TRBV2
j_gene: TRBJ1-2
CDR3aa: ASSQQGSYGYT

v_gene: TRBV24-1
j_gene: TRBJ2-5
CDR3aa: ATSDERGPGETQY

v_gene: TRBV5-6
j_gene: TRBJ2-5
CDR3aa: ASRNRVMFQETQY

v_gene: TRBV3-1/TRBV3-2
j_gene: TRBJ1-4
CDR3aa: ASSQGKGNSNEKLF

v_gene: TRBV2
j_gene: TRBJ1-4
CDR3aa: ASRFSGTSNEKLF

v_gene: TRBV6-5
j_gene: TRBJ2-4
CDR3aa: ASGGGGIQY

v_gene: TRBV28
j_gene: TRBJ2-3
CDR3aa: ASSLSRTIRTDTQY

v_gene: TRBV11-2
j_gene: TRBJ1-6
CDR3aa: ASSLVGTGESPLH

v_gene: TRBV5-1
j_gene: TRBJ2-3
CDR3aa: ASSPGLEGDTQY

v_gene: TRBV5-1
j_gene: TRBJ2-5
CDR3aa: ASSTSGTGLETQY

v_gene: TRBV4-1
j_gene: TRBJ1-1
CDR3aa: ASSGPGFSRTEAF

v_gene: TRBV15
j_gene: TRBJ1-2
CDR3aa: ATSPDRNYGYT

v_gene: TRBV6-5
j_gene: TRBJ1-4
CDR3aa: ASSFTGATNEKLF

v_gene: TRBV5-4
j_gene: TRBJ2-3
CDR3aa: ASSDRAGGVTDTQY

v_gene: TRBV3-1/TRBV3-2
j_gene: TRBJ1-2
CDR3aa: ASSQPYRPASGYT

v_gene: TRBV5-5
j_gene: TRBJ2-1
CDR3aa: ASSLGQGYEQF

v_gene: TRBV6-5
j_gene: TRBJ2-7
CDR3aa: ASSSGQGVGF

v_gene: TRBV3-1/TRBV3-2
j_gene: TRBJ1-4
CDR3aa: ASSPQDTRHGPNEKLF

v_gene: TRBV7-2
j_gene: TRBJ1-2
CDR3aa: ASSQFGENYGYT

v_gene: TRBV2
j_gene: TRBJ1-2
CDR3aa: ASSAMDRGLGSYGYT

v_gene: TRBV15
j_gene: TRBJ2-3
CDR3aa: ATSRGGGDTQY

v_gene: TRBV4-3
j_gene: TRBJ1-2
CDR3aa: ASGGVGYGYT

v_gene: TRBV9
j_gene: TRBJ2-2
CDR3aa: ASRDGVTGELF

v_gene: TRBV18
j_gene: TRBJ2-6
CDR3aa: ASSPRTGPSGANVLT